This T cell receptor (beta chain) was sequenced in a study of beta chain features in type 1 diabetes. At the level of the study: Patients looked much like healthy donors when it came to age, gender and cell yields. Study results and caveats: In comparison with healthy donors, patients had naive, central memory and Treg TCRB repertoires that appeared more similar.

The authors reverse transcribed all of the isolated RNA, so sequencing captured expressed TCRB transcripts. The assay was immunoSEQ multiplex PCR, and TCRdb's table has in-frame clones only and misses some. The table records 330,000 or so clones, approximately 15% of them present only once. The CDR3 runs to 17 residues. Deletions cut 2 bases from V and 0 bases from J, with 17 bases between. CDR1 SGHRS and CDR2 YFSETQ come from the germline V gene. Comment on this clone: What it binds is unknown.

The source is a man aged 30 to 39 in good health. Sequencing was carried out using central memory CD4+ T cells from blood. The chain combines TRBV5-1 with TRBJ2-5; possibly TRBD2 for D (7 bases). CDR3 loop: CASSFWGASGNQETQYF. The CDR3 DNA reads as TGCGCCAGCAGCTTCTGGGGGGCTAGCGGAAACCAAGAGACCCAGTACTTC.